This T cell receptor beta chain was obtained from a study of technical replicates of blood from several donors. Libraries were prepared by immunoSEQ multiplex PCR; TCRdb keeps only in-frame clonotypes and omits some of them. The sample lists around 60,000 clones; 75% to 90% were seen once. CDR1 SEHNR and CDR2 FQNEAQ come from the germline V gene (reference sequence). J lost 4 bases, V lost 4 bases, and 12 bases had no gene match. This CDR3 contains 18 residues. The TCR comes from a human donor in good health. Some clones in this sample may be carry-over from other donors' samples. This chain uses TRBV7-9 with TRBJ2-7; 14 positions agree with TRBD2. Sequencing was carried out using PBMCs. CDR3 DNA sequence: TGTGCCAGCAGCTGGGAAGCCGGGACTAGCGGGAGAGGGTACGAGCAGTACTTC. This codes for CASSWEAGTSGRGYEQYF.